The entry below gives a single T cell receptor beta chain sequence along with its context. Authors' methods: Estimates of nucleated cell counts were drawn from the amplification of reference gene primers. Some clones are missing from TCRdb's copy, which holds only in-frame ones; the method was immunoSEQ multiplex PCR. V and J calls and clone size are those listed in that table; D and trimming were worked out from the DNA. The profile shows fewer than 300,000 clones, under 90% of them singletons. This sample is part of a study of blood T cell repertoires in COVID-19. Turning to the study itself: Researchers got acute and convalescent COVID-19 samples from the United States, Italy and Spain. Nucleic acid was either cDNA or gDNA, and it came from T cells, B-cell-depleted T cells, or PBMCs.

In germline, CDR1 is SGHRS, CDR2 YFSETQ. Trimming cost V 5 bases and J 6 bases, with 14 bases left between them. There are 14 residues in the CDR3. Input material: peripheral blood. The chain has TRBV5-1 and TRBJ1-4; tentative D call: TRBD1 (6 bases). The sequence was collected from a woman in her sixties with active or convalescent COVID-19. This CDR3 is CASRSLAGDEKLFF. CDR3 coding DNA: TGCGCCAGCAGGAGCCTGGCAGGGGATGAAAAACTGTTTTTT.